The 30 T cell receptor beta chains given below trace back to one sample, sequenced in a study of blood T cell repertoires in COVID-19. The data were produced by immunoSEQ multiplex PCR, yet TCRdb's version contains in-frame clones alone and is incomplete. The sample has 150,000 or so clones; approximately 81% are singletons. The sample was peripheral blood. All receptors come from a human donor with acute or convalescent COVID-19. The donor label of this sample is uncertain.

This clone appeared once. The rearrangement joins TRBV28 to TRBJ1-2; D is perhaps TRBD1 (6 bases). Deletions cut 7 bases from V and 2 bases from J, with 8 bases between. Germline lookup yields CDR1 MDHEN and CDR2 SYDVKM. The CDR3 contains 12 residues. The CDR3 DNA is TGTGCCAGCAACGACAGGAACTATGGCTACACCTTC. Its translation is CASNDRNYGYTF.

The chain is built from TRBV5-1 and TRBJ2-2; 14 bases map to TRBD2. The CDR3 runs to 16 residues. The germline CDR1 and CDR2 sequences are SGHRS and YFSETQ. J was trimmed by 4 bases and V by 4 bases; bases with no gene match: 3. CDR3 residues: CASSPGLAGGTGELFF. CDR3 sequence (DNA): TGCGCCAGCAGCCCCGGACTAGCGGGGGGCACCGGGGAGCTGTTTTTT.

V and J are TRBV30 and TRBJ1-5; the D gene is possibly TRBD1 (5 bases). This CDR3 contains 14 residues. Germline loops: CDR1 GTSNPN, CDR2 SVGIG (reference sequence). Trimming took 0 bases from V and 4 from J, leaving 10 bases between them. CDR3 nucleotide sequence: TGTGCCTGGAGTGTACAGCCAGGGAATCAGCCCCAGCATTTT. This sequence encodes CAWSVQPGNQPQHF.

Regarding this clone: Other DNA sequences in the same sample also yield this CDR3. This rearrangement joins TRBV5-1 to TRBJ2-7; TRBD1 matches 9 bases. This CDR3 region has 14 residues. V shed 4 bases and J 6 bases; nucleotides not matched to a gene: 8. CDR1 is SGHRS and CDR2 is YFSETQ in the germline V gene. CDR3 amino acids: CASSPGQGTLEQYF. CDR3 DNA: TGCGCCAGCAGCCCAGGACAGGGGACCCTCGAGCAGTACTTC.

The CDR3 spells CASTAERTGGSNYGYTF. In nucleotides, the CDR3 is TGTGCCAGCACCGCCGAAAGGACAGGGGGATCAAACTATGGCTACACCTTC. The chain couples TRBV2 to TRBJ1-2, with TRBD1 identical over 10 bases. The CDR3 is 17 residues long. The V gene end was trimmed by 7 bases and the J gene end by 2 bases; junction bases not matched to a gene: 13. Germline lookup yields CDR1 SNHLY and CDR2 FYNNEI.

This chain joins TRBV9 and TRBJ2-3; D might be TRBD2 (7 bases). Germline V gives CDR1 SGDLS, CDR2 YYNGEE. The V end lost 2 bases, the J end lost 1 base, and 11 bases lay between the germline ends. The CDR3 covers 15 residues. The CDR3 DNA reads TGTGCCAGCAGCGTTGGCGGGGGCCGCACAGATACGCAGTATTTT. This sequence encodes CASSVGGGRTDTQYF.

The chain uses TRBV15 and TRBJ2-3, with D uncertain. There are 13 residues in the CDR3. V was trimmed by 1 base and J by 2 bases, leaving 4 bases between them. Germline assignment: CDR1 LNHNV and CDR2 YYDKDF (reference sequence). The CDR3 bases are TGTGCCACCAGCAGAGCCTACACAGATACGCAGTATTTT. Protein: CATSRAYTDTQYF.

The chain combines TRBV3-1 (or the pseudogene TRBV3-2) with TRBJ1-3; no definite D call. The CDR3 runs to 15 residues. Trimming took off 1 base at V and 1 base at J, with 8 bases between the two ends. CDR1 is LGHDT, CDR2 YNNKEL, per germline (reference sequence). This chain's CDR3 is CASSQGAGSGNTIYF. The CDR3 region has the DNA TGTGCCAGCAGCCAAGGGGCGGGTTCTGGAAACACCATATATTTT.

The chain employs TRBV4-1 and TRBJ2-7; 8 bases are a match to TRBD2. The trim removed 0 bases at V and 0 bases at J, leaving 4 bases unmatched. The CDR3 covers 16 residues. CDR1 is MGHRA and CDR2 is YSYEKL in the germline V gene. The CDR3 nucleotides read TGCGCCAGCAGCCAAGACCCCAGCGGGAGCTCCTACGAGCAGTACTTC. Protein product: CASSQDPSGSSYEQYF.

This chain uses TRBV7-9 with TRBJ1-2, with 9 bases aligning to TRBD1. Trimming cost V 5 bases and J 6 bases; bases outside gene matches: 7. The germline V gene encodes CDR1 SEHNR and CDR2 FQNEAQ (reference sequence). This CDR3 comprises 14 residues. CDR3 DNA: TGTGCCAGCAGCCTGGGGACAGGGAGTAATGGCTACACCTTC. This gives the protein CASSLGTGSNGYTF.

This chain connects TRBV18 to TRBJ2-2; the D gene is possibly TRBD1 (5 bases). Germline CDR1 reads KGHSH; CDR2 reads LQKENI. There are 15 residues in the CDR3. The ends were cut back, 3 bases at V and 4 bases at J, with 12 bases in the middle. The CDR3 protein is CASSPVQGVTGELFF. As DNA, the CDR3 is TGTGCCAGCTCACCGGTTCAGGGCGTCACCGGGGAGCTGTTTTTT.

The chain couples TRBV14 to TRBJ2-2; 7 bases agree with TRBD2. Germline CDR1 is SGHDN and CDR2 is FVKESK. CDR3 size: 19 residues. V shed 0 bases and J 2 bases; nucleotides not matched to a gene: 12. The CDR3 loop is CASSQDNLWRGINTGELFF. CDR3 DNA sequence: TGTGCCAGCAGCCAAGATAATTTGTGGCGGGGGATAAACACCGGGGAGCTGTTTTTT.

This sequence joins TRBV11-2 and TRBJ1-6; no definite D call. V was trimmed by 4 bases and J by 7 bases, leaving 8 bases between them. CDR3 length: 13 residues. Germline V lookup: CDR1 SGHAT, CDR2 FQNNGV. DNA of the CDR3: TGTGCCAGCAGCTCGGCACAGAATTCACCCCTCCACTTT. Protein: CASSSAQNSPLHF.

This chain joins TRBV9 and TRBJ2-3; D remains ambiguous. The germline V gene encodes CDR1 SGDLS and CDR2 YYNGEE. This CDR3 has 14 amino acids. With 1 base removed from V and 3 bases from J, the gap between germline ends came to 9 bases. The CDR3: CASSVSPPTDTQYF. CDR3 coding DNA: TGTGCCAGCAGCGTATCCCCCCCTACAGATACGCAGTATTTT.

V usage is TRBV30 and J usage is TRBJ1-2; TRBD1 agrees at 7 bases. Trimming cost V 3 bases and J 2 bases; bases outside gene matches: 6. This CDR3 has 14 amino acids. The germline gives CDR1 GTSNPN, CDR2 SVGIG (reference sequence). CDR3: CAWRPTGINYGYTF. CDR3 DNA: TGTGCCTGGAGACCGACAGGGATCAACTATGGCTACACCTTC. Filled out from reference TRBV30 and TRBJ1-2, the complete variable domain reads SQTIHQWPATLVQPVGSPLSLECTVEGTSNPNLYWYRQAAGRGLQLLFYSVGIGQISSEVPQNLSASRPQDRQFILSSKKLLLSDSGFYLCAWRPTGINYGYTFGSGTRLTVV.

Comments on this clone: Additional DNA sequences in this sample encode the identical CDR3. This chain links TRBV27 with TRBJ2-7, with a tentative D call TRBD1 (6 bases). V was cut by 5 bases and J by 2 bases, with 10 bases left in between. The CDR3 is 13 amino acids. Germline V gene data show CDR1 as MNHEY and CDR2 as SMNVEV (reference sequence). CDR3 nucleotides: TGTGCCAGCAGTCCGACAGGACCCTACGAGCAGTACTTC. Its protein is CASSPTGPYEQYF.

There are a few counts of this clone. The gene calls are TRBV29-1 and TRBJ1-2; D remains unclear. V was shortened by 6 bases and J by 0 bases, with 11 bases between the two germline ends. The germline V gene encodes CDR1 SQVTM and CDR2 ANQGSEA. The CDR3 contains 13 residues. The CDR3 is CSVVDLANYGYTF. CDR3 nucleotides: TGCAGCGTCGTAGACCTAGCTAACTATGGCTACACCTTC. The full variable domain, completed using reference TRBV29-1 and TRBJ1-2, is SAVISQKPSRDICQRGTSLTIQCQVDSQVTMMFWYRQQPGQSLTLIATANQGSEATYESGFVIDKFPISRPNLTFSTLTVSNMSPEDSSIYLCSVVDLANYGYTFGSGTRLTVV.

The V call is TRBV19, the J call TRBJ2-3; 12 nucleotides match TRBD2. Germline assignment: CDR1 LNHDA and CDR2 SQIVND (reference sequence). This CDR3 is 18 amino acids long. Trimming removed 5 bases from V and 0 bases from J; junction bases left unmatched: 9. The CDR3 protein is CASSLTSGGQTSTDTQYF. The DNA for the CDR3 is TGTGCCAGTAGTCTAACTAGCGGGGGGCAAACTAGCACAGATACGCAGTATTTT.

The chain is built from TRBV7-6 and TRBJ1-1; D gene ambiguous. Germline V gene data show CDR1 as SGHVS and CDR2 as FNYEAQ. This CDR3 contains 15 residues. Trimming cost V 3 bases and J 0 bases, with 11 bases left between them. The CDR3 sequence is CASSLEIGLNTEAFF. CDR3 nucleotide sequence: TGTGCCAGCAGCTTGGAAATCGGGTTGAACACTGAAGCTTTCTTT.

The V call is TRBV6-6, the J call TRBJ1-2; a possible D gene is TRBD1 (6 bases). The CDR3 covers 12 residues. The germline V gene has CDR1 MNHNY and CDR2 SVGAGI (reference sequence). V lost 6 bases and J lost 7, with 12 bases in between. This CDR3 reads CASSLDRSGYTF. Written as DNA, the CDR3 is TGTGCCAGCAGCTTGGACAGAAGTGGCTACACCTTC.

The gene calls are TRBV7-8 and TRBJ2-3, with TRBD2 matching 14 bases. Germline V gene lookup returns CDR1 SGHVS and CDR2 FQNEAQ. This CDR3 region has 18 residues. V shed 3 bases and J 4 bases; nucleotides not matched to a gene: 9. The CDR3 DNA sequence: TGTGCCAGCAGCTTTAGCAGGGGACTAGCGGGGGCTTCAGATACGCAGTATTTT. This gives the protein CASSFSRGLAGASDTQYF.

The chain carries TRBV7-3 and TRBJ2-1; D is perhaps TRBD2 (7 bases). The length of the CDR3 is 16 residues. V dropped 4 bases and J dropped 3 bases, with 16 bases sitting between them. Germline V lookup: CDR1 SGHTA, CDR2 FQGTGA. The CDR3, as DNA: TGTGCCAGCAGCTCCCATGGGGGGGCAAACTACAATGAGCAGTTCTTC. It yields the protein CASSSHGGANYNEQFF.

This clone was seen only once. This chain connects TRBV7-9 to TRBJ2-4; the D is unclear. The germline CDR1 and CDR2 sequences are SEHNR and FQNEAQ (reference sequence). Trimming removed 1 base from V and 3 bases from J, with 13 bases in between. The length of the CDR3 is 16 residues. The CDR3 reads CASSLVAAPVKNIQYF. CDR3 bases: TGTGCCAGCAGCTTAGTTGCAGCGCCGGTCAAAAACATTCAGTACTTC.

This chain connects TRBV3-1 (or the pseudogene TRBV3-2) to TRBJ2-6; TRBD1 matches 9 bases. This CDR3 contains 22 residues. Trimming at V came to 2 bases and at J to 0 bases, leaving 17 bases not matched to a gene. CDR1 is LGHDT and CDR2 is YNNKEL in the germline V gene (reference sequence). CDR3 in amino acids: CASSQLSPGQGYFSSGANVLTF. The CDR3 DNA reads as TGTGCCAGCAGCCAACTCTCCCCGGGACAGGGCTACTTTAGCTCTGGGGCCAACGTCCTGACTTTC.

This clone occurred once. The chain carries TRBV19 and TRBJ2-7; 12 bases match TRBD1. V lost 7 bases and J lost 5; bases outside the gene matches: 6. The CDR3 has 14 residues. The germline CDR1 and CDR2 sequences are LNHDA and SQIVND (reference sequence). CDR3: CASTLGQGAHEQYF. CDR3 nucleotides: TGTGCCAGTACCCTGGGACAGGGGGCGCACGAGCAGTACTTC. The full variable domain, completed using reference TRBV19 and TRBJ2-7, is DGGITQSPKYLFRKEGQNVTLSCEQNLNHDAMYWYRQDPGQGLRLIYYSQIVNDFQKGDIAEGYSVSREKKESFPLTVTSAQKNPTAFYLCASTLGQGAHEQYFGPGTRLTVT.

This clone was counted between two and nine times. The CDR3 DNA is TGTGCCAGTAGTATAGGACAGGGGAGAATCTCTGGGGCCAACGTCCTGACTTTC. It translates to CASSIGQGRISGANVLTF. This sequence joins TRBV19 and TRBJ2-6; 8 positions match TRBD1. V was clipped by 1 base and J by 0 bases; unmatched bases: 5. Germline V gives CDR1 LNHDA, CDR2 SQIVND (reference sequence). The CDR3 is made up of 18 amino acids.

The chain uses TRBV5-1 and TRBJ1-1; D may be TRBD1 (6 bases). In germline, CDR1 is SGHRS, CDR2 YFSETQ. There are 14 residues in the CDR3. Trimming cost V 7 bases and J 3 bases, with 16 bases left between them. CDR3 DNA sequence: TGCGCCAGCTGCCTCAGGGGTGGAGACACTGAAGCTTTCTTT. Translated: CASCLRGGDTEAFF. The variable domain in full, completed from reference TRBV5-1 and TRBJ1-1, reads KAGVTQTPRYLIKTRGQQVTLSCSPISGHRSVSWYQQTPGQGLQFLFEYFSETQRNKGNFPGRFSGRQFSNSRSEMNVSTLELGDSALYLCASCLRGGDTEAFFGQGTRLTVV.

J is TRBJ1-1 and V is TRBV18; 8 nucleotides line up with TRBD1. The CDR3 is made up of 16 amino acids. J was trimmed by 4 bases and V by 1 base; bases with no gene match: 8. The germline CDR1 and CDR2 sequences are KGHSH and LQKENI. CDR3 nucleotide sequence: TGTGCCAGCTCACCACGGGGACAGGTCGAGGGCACTGAAGCTTTCTTT. It specifies CASSPRGQVEGTEAFF. The full variable domain, completed using reference TRBV18 and TRBJ1-1, is NAGVMQNPRHLVRRRGQEARLRCSPMKGHSHVYWYRQLPEEGLKFMVYLQKENIIDESGMPKERFSAEFPKEGPSILRIQQVVRGDSAAYFCASSPRGQVEGTEAFFGQGTRLTVV.

The V gene is TRBV27, the J gene TRBJ1-5, with D hard to call. V gave up 6 bases and J gave up 9 bases, with 18 bases separating them. CDR3 length: 14 residues. CDR1 and CDR2 (germline): MNHEY, SMNVEV (reference sequence). CDR3 nucleotides: TGTGCCAGCAGCAATGAGGGAGGAGCGGGGCCCCAGCATTTT. Its protein is CASSNEGGAGPQHF.

The chain employs TRBV7-2 and TRBJ2-1, with 11 bases matching TRBD1. After removal of 6 bases from V and 7 bases from J, the junction contained 8 bases not matched to a gene. This CDR3 comprises 15 residues. Germline V lookup: CDR1 SGHTA, CDR2 FQGNSA. The CDR3 region has the DNA TGTGCCAGCAGGTTCGGGACAGGGGGTTTGAATGAGCAGTTCTTC. Encoded protein: CASRFGTGGLNEQFF.